Listed here are 15 T cell receptor beta chains from one sample, sequenced in a study of Ad26.COV2.S vaccination and SARS-CoV-2 variants. Assay used: immunoSEQ multiplex PCR; TCRdb lists only in-frame clones, some missing. Counted here are over 350,000 clones, less than 90% occurring once; the ten biggest clones make up roughly 3.2%. Treatment defined: roughly 18 received Ad26.COV2.S at low or high dose, single or two shots; roughly five received placebo; per-sample allocation not given. Day 63 following the first vaccine or placebo injection was when the samples were taken. The sequences come from peripheral blood, collected in a trial of Ad26.COV2.S vaccine versus placebo. Receptor source: a person between 18 and 60 years old who received the Ad26.COV2.S COVID-19 vaccine or a placebo.

The chain is built from TRBV10-3 and TRBJ2-2; D might be TRBD2 (5 bases). The CDR3 loop spans 14 amino acids. The germline V and J ends were trimmed by 5 bases and 6 bases, with 13 bases remaining between them. Per the germline V gene, CDR1 is ENHRY and CDR2 is SYGVKD. CDR3 loop: CAISLLGSAGELFF. The CDR3 DNA is TGTGCCATCAGTCTACTAGGCTCGGCCGGGGAGCTGTTTTTT.

V is TRBV6-5 and J is TRBJ2-7; 8 positions match TRBD1. With V trimmed by 6 bases and J by 3 bases, 4 bases remained unmatched. The CDR3 sequence is 13 residues long. Germline V gene lookup returns CDR1 MNHEY and CDR2 SVGAGI. The CDR3 DNA is TGTGCCAGCAGGACAGGGGTAAACTACGAGCAGTACTTC. It yields the protein CASRTGVNYEQYF.

The chain recombines TRBV2 with TRBJ1-4; 9 bases line up with TRBD1. Germline V gene lookup returns CDR1 SNHLY and CDR2 FYNNEI. This CDR3 region has 14 residues. V gave up 7 bases and J gave up 6 bases; unmatched junction bases: 6. As DNA, the CDR3 is TGTGCCAGCAAAACAGGGGGCGGGCATGAAAAACTGTTTTTT. It specifies CASKTGGGHEKLFF.

The V call is TRBV6-1, the J call TRBJ1-1; D is perhaps TRBD1 (5 bases). Trimming removed 1 base from V and 1 base from J, with 16 bases in between. This CDR3 is built from 17 residues. Germline V CDR1 and CDR2: MNHNS, SASEGT. The CDR3 loop is CASSEVGREDGNTEAFF. CDR3 sequence (DNA): TGTGCCAGCAGTGAAGTCGGCAGGGAGGATGGGAACACTGAAGCTTTCTTT.

The rearrangement uses TRBV10-2 and TRBJ2-1; 8 bases match TRBD2. V shed 8 bases and J 0 bases; nucleotides not matched to a gene: 15. Germline lookup yields CDR1 WSHSY and CDR2 SAAADI. CDR3 size: 18 residues. The CDR3 region has the DNA TGCGCCAGCCAGCGGTCGGGCGGGGGGTTCAGCTCCTACAATGAGCAGTTCTTC. Its protein product is CASQRSGGGFSSYNEQFF.

This clone came up a few times. The rearrangement joins TRBV6-2 or TRBV6-3 to TRBJ1-1, with D possibly TRBD1 on 5 matching bases. V was clipped by 5 bases and J by 6 bases, with 10 bases between them. Germline CDR1 MNHEY, CDR2 SVGEGT. The CDR3 spans 12 residues. The CDR3 DNA is TGTGCCAGCAGTACCAAGGGGCCTGAAGCTTTCTTT. Translation: CASSTKGPEAFF.

CDR3 in DNA: TGTGCCAGCAATCAAGGATGTTATTCACCCCTCCACTTT. This sequence encodes CASNQGCYSPLHF. V and J are TRBV21-1 and TRBJ1-6. TRBV21-1 is labeled a pseudogene. The CDR3 runs 13 residues.

The gene calls are TRBV11-2 and TRBJ2-7; D is ambiguous. V lost 2 bases to trimming and J lost 0 bases, with 14 bases between them. Germline-derived CDR1 and CDR2 are SGHAT and FQNNGV. The CDR3 has 16 residues. The CDR3 sequence: CASSLLATNPSYEQYF. In DNA form, the CDR3 reads TGTGCCAGCAGCTTACTTGCGACCAACCCCTCCTACGAGCAGTACTTC.

V gene TRBV7-9 combines with J gene TRBJ2-1; 8 bases fit TRBD1. This CDR3 contains 14 residues. The V gene end was trimmed by 3 bases and the J gene end by 5 bases; junction bases not matched to a gene: 3. The germline CDR1 and CDR2 sequences are SEHNR and FQNEAQ (reference sequence). The CDR3 protein is CASSLGQANNEQFF. The CDR3, as DNA: TGTGCCAGCAGCTTGGGACAGGCTAACAATGAGCAGTTCTTC.

The J gene is TRBJ2-2, the V gene TRBV11-2; no firm D call. The V and J ends lost 4 bases and 7 bases respectively, with 13 bases between them. The CDR3 loop spans 14 amino acids. Germline CDR1 and CDR2: SGHAT and FQNNGV. Here the CDR3 reads CASSSPRLGGELFF. The DNA of the CDR3 is TGTGCCAGCAGCTCCCCTAGGTTGGGCGGGGAGCTGTTTTTT.

The chain joins TRBV18 to TRBJ1-1; TRBD1 might be the D (5 bases). This CDR3 contains 16 residues. CDR1 and CDR2 from the germline V gene are KGHSH and LQKENI. Deletions cut 2 bases from V and 0 bases from J, with 13 bases between. CDR3 nucleotides: TGTGCCAGCTCACCATCGGTAGGGGTCATGAACACTGAAGCTTTCTTT. This gives the protein CASSPSVGVMNTEAFF. Complete variable domain (other parts from reference TRBV18 and TRBJ1-1): NAGVMQNPRHLVRRRGQEARLRCSPMKGHSHVYWYRQLPEEGLKFMVYLQKENIIDESGMPKERFSAEFPKEGPSILRIQQVVRGDSAAYFCASSPSVGVMNTEAFFGQGTRLTVV.

The chain's CDR3 is CASSQDRHSGGYTF. The CDR3 DNA reads as TGCGCCAGCAGCCAAGACAGGCACTCAGGTGGCTACACCTTC. The V and J genes are TRBV4-3 and TRBJ1-2; D ambiguous. The germline V gene encodes CDR1 LGHNA and CDR2 YSLEER. The V end was cut by 0 bases, the J end by 7 bases, with 12 bases between. CDR3 length: 14 amino acids.

The chain recombines TRBV19 with TRBJ2-2; D is possibly TRBD1 or TRBD2 (5 bases each). The germline V gene has CDR1 LNHDA and CDR2 SQIVND (reference sequence). The CDR3 sequence is 13 residues long. Trimming shortened V by 3 bases and J by 7 bases, and 9 bases separated the two germline ends. CDR3 amino acids: CASSILRGGELFF. CDR3 DNA: TGTGCCAGTAGTATCTTGAGGGGCGGGGAGCTGTTTTTT.

The J gene is TRBJ1-5, the V gene TRBV28; the D is unclear. The CDR3 covers 17 residues. Trimming took off 2 bases at V and 5 bases at J, with 19 bases between the two ends. Germline CDR1 is MDHEN and CDR2 is SYDVKM. The CDR3 here is CASSLTGTTDLDQPQHF. The CDR3 DNA reads as TGTGCCAGCAGTTTAACGGGAACTACAGATCTCGATCAGCCCCAGCATTTT. The full variable domain, in which reference TRBV28 and TRBJ1-5 provide the parts outside the CDR3, is DVKVTQSSRYLVKRTGEKVFLECVQDMDHENMFWYRQDPGLGLRLIYFSYDVKMKEKGDIPEGYSVSREKKERFSLILESASTNQTSMYLCASSLTGTTDLDQPQHFGDGTRLSIL.

This clone has more than one count but fewer than ten. J is TRBJ1-4 and V is TRBV4-3; D remains unclear. Germline lookup yields CDR1 LGHNA and CDR2 YSLEER. CDR3 length: 14 amino acids. The V end was cut by 4 bases, the J end by 7 bases, with 13 bases between. This chain's CDR3 is CASSLGFEGEKLFF. The CDR3 DNA reads TGCGCCAGCAGCCTTGGGTTCGAGGGTGAAAAACTGTTTTTT.